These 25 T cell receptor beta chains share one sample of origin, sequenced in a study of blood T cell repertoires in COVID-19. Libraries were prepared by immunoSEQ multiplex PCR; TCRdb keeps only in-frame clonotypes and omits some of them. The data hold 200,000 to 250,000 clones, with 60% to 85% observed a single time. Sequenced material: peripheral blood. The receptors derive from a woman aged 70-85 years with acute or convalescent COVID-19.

The CDR3 nucleotides read TGTGCCAGCAGTGGGTCGACAGGGGGGAACGAAAAACTGTTTTTT. Translated: CASSGSTGGNEKLFF. The chain employs TRBV2 and TRBJ1-4, with 9 bases fitting TRBD1. V was pared by 4 bases and J by 8 bases, with 8 bases of the junction left unmatched. CDR3 size: 15 residues. Germline V gene data show CDR1 as SNHLY and CDR2 as FYNNEI.

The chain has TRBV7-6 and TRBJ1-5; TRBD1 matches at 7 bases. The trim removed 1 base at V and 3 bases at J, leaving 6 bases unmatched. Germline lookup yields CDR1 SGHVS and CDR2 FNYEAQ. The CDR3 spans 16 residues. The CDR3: CASSLVPGQNNQPQHF. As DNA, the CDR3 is TGTGCCAGCAGCTTAGTTCCGGGACAGAACAATCAGCCCCAGCATTTT.

This CDR3 reads CASSHDTGEQFF. The CDR3 DNA reads TGTGCCAGCAGCCACGATACGGGGGAGCAGTTCTTC. The chain is built from TRBV3-1 (or the pseudogene TRBV3-2) and TRBJ2-1, with D possibly being TRBD2 (5 bases). The ends were cut back, 3 bases at V and 10 bases at J, with 10 bases in the middle. Germline V gene data show CDR1 as LGHDT and CDR2 as YNNKEL (reference sequence). The CDR3 covers 12 residues.

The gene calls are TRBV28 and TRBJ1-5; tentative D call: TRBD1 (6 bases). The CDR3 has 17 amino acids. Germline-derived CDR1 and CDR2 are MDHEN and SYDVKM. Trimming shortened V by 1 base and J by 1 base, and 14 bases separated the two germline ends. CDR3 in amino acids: CASSLFSQGWSNQPQHF. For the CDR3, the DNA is TGTGCCAGCAGTTTATTCTCACAGGGATGGAGCAATCAGCCCCAGCATTTT.

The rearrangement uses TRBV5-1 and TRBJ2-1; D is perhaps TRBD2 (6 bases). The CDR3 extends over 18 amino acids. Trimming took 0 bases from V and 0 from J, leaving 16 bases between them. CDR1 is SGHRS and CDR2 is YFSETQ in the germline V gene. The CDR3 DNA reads TGCGCCAGCAGCTTGGATGTTTCTAGCGTCGCCTCCTACAATGAGCAGTTCTTC. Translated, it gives CASSLDVSSVASYNEQFF.

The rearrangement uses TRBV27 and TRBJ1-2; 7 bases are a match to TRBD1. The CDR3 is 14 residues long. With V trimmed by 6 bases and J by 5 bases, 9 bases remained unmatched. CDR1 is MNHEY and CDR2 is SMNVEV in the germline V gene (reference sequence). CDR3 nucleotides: TGTGCCAGCAGCCCCCTCGGACAGGTGTATGGCTACACCTTC. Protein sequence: CASSPLGQVYGYTF.

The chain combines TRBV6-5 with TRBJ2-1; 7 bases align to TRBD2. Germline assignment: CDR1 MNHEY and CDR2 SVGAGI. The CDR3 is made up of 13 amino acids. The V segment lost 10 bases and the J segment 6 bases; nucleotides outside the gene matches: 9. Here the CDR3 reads CATSGTTFNEQFF. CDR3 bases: TGTGCCACCTCCGGGACTACCTTCAATGAGCAGTTCTTC.

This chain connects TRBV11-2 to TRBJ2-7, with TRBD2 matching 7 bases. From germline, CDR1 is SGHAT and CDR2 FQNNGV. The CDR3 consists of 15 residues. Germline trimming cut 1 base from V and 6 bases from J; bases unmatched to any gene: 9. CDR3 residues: CASSLVGGGHGEQYF. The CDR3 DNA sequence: TGTGCCAGCAGCTTAGTGGGGGGAGGGCACGGCGAGCAGTACTTC.

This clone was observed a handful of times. The CDR3: CASTRTGINTEAFF. CDR3 DNA sequence: TGTGCCAGCACCCGAACCGGGATCAACACTGAAGCTTTCTTT. The rearrangement joins TRBV7-2 to TRBJ1-1; D gene unclear. V gave up 7 bases and J gave up 2 bases, with 14 bases separating them. The CDR3 runs 14 residues. Germline V lookup: CDR1 SGHTA, CDR2 FQGNSA.

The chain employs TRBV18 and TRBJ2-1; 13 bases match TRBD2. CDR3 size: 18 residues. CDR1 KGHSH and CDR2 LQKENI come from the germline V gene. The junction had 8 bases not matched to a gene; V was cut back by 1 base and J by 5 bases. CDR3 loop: CASSPQLAGGPGNNEQFF. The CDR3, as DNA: TGTGCCAGCTCACCACAACTAGCGGGAGGGCCTGGGAACAATGAGCAGTTCTTC.

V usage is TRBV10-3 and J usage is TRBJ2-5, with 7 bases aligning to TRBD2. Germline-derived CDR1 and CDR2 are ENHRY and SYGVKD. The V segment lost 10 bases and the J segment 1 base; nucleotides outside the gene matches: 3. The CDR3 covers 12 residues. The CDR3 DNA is TGTGCCAGCGGGGGTCCCCAAGAGACCCAGTACTTC. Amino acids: CASGGPQETQYF.

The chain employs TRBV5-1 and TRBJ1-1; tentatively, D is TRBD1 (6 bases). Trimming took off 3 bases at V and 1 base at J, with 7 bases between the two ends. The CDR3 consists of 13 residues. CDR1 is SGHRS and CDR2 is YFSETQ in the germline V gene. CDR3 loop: CASSWGQNTEAFF. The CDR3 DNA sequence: TGCGCCAGCAGCTGGGGACAGAACACTGAAGCTTTCTTT.

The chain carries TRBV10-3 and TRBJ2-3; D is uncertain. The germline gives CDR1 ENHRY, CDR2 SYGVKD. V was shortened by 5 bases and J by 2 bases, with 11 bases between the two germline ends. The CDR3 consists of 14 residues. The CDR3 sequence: CAISTRGYTDTQYF. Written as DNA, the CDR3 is TGTGCCATCAGTACCCGCGGATACACAGATACGCAGTATTTT.

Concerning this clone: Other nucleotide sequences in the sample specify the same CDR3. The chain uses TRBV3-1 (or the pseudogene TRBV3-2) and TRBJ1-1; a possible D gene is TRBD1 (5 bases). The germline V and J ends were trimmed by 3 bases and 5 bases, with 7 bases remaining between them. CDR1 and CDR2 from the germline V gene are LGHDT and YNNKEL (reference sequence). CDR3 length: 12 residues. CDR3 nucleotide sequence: TGTGCCAGCAGCCAGGGGGGTACTGAAGCTTTCTTT. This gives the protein CASSQGGTEAFF.

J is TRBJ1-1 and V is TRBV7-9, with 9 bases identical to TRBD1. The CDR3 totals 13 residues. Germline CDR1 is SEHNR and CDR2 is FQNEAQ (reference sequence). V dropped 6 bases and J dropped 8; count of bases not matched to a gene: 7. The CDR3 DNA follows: TGTGCCAGCAGTTCAGGACAGGGGCTGGAAGCTTTCTTT. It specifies CASSSGQGLEAFF.

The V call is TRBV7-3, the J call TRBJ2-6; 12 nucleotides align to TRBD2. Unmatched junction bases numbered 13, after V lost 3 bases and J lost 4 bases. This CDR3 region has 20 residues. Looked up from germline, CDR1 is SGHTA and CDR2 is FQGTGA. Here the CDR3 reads CASSFRTSGTRGGGANVLTF. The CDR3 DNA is TGTGCCAGCAGCTTCCGGACTAGCGGGACCAGAGGGGGCGGGGCCAACGTCCTGACTTTC.

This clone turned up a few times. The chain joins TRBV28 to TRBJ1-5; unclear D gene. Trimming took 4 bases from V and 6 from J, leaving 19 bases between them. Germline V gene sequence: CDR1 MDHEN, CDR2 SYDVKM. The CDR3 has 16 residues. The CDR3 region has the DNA TGTGCCAGCAGTTCCACCCGTACGGGGTATCGTCAGCCCCAGCATTTT. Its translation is CASSSTRTGYRQPQHF.

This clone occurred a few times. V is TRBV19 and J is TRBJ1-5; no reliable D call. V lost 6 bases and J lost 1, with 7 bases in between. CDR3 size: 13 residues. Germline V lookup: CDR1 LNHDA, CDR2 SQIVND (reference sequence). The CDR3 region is CASSDTSNQPQHF. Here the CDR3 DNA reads TGTGCCAGTAGCGACACAAGCAATCAGCCCCAGCATTTT.

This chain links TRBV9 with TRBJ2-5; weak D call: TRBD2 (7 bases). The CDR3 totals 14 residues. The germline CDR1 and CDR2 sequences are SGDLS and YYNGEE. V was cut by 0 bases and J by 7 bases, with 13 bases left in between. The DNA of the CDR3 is TGTGCCAGCAGCGTAGGGGGGGGGCAGGGGACCCAGTACTTC. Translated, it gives CASSVGGGQGTQYF. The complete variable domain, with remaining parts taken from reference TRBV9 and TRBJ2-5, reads DSGVTQTPKHLITATGQRVTLRCSPRSGDLSVYWYQQSLDQGLQFLIQYYNGEERAKGNILERFSAQQFPDLHSELNLSSLELGDSALYFCASSVGGGQGTQYFGPGTRLLVL.

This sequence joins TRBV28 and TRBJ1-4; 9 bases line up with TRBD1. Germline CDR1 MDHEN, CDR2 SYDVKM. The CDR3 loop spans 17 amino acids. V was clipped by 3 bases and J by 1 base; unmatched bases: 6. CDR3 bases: TGTGCCAGCAGTTTCGGTAACAGGGGGCGAACTAATGAAAAACTGTTTTTT. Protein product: CASSFGNRGRTNEKLFF.

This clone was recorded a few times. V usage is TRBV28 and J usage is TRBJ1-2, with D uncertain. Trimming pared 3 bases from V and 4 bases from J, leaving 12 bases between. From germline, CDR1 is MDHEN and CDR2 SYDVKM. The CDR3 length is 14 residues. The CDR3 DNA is TGTGCCAGCAGTTTGGCCGCCAGACTCTATGGCTACACCTTC. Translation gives CASSLAARLYGYTF.

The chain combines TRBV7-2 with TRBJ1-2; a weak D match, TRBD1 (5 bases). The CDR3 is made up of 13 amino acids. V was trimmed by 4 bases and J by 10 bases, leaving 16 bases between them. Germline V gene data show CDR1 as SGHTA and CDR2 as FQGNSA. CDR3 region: CASSSRAGLDYTF. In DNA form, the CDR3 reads TGTGCCAGCAGCTCGCGTGCAGGGTTGGACTACACCTTC.

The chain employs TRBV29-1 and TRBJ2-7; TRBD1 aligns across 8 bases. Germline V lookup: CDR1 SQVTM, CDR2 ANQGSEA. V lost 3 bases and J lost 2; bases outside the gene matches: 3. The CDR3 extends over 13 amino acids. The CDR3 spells CSVETGEPYEQYF. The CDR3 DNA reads TGCAGCGTTGAGACAGGGGAACCCTACGAGCAGTACTTC.

The CDR3: CASSSGGGEKLFF. DNA of the CDR3: TGTGCCAGTAGTTCAGGGGGAGGCGAAAAACTGTTTTTT. The V call is TRBV19, the J call TRBJ1-4; 7 bases align to TRBD1. CDR3 length: 13 amino acids. Germline CDR1 LNHDA, CDR2 SQIVND (reference sequence). V shed 5 bases, J shed 8 bases, and the junction held 5 bases outside the gene matches.

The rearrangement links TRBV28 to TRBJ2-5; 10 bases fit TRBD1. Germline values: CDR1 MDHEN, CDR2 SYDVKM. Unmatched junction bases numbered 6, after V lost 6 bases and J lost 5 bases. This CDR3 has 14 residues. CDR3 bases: TGTGCCAGCAGCCTGACAGGGGGCTTTGAGACCCAGTACTTC. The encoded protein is CASSLTGGFETQYF.